Listed below are T cell receptor beta chains from one sample, sequenced in a study of blood T cells in healthy people across ages. A single record per CDR3 protein comes from TCRdb applying MiXCR to the 5' RACE reads. The profile shows over 600,000 distinct CDR3 sequences, approximately 21% of them singletons. Specimen: blood. The receptors stem from a man between 65 and 85 years old in good health. Both conserved end residues are part of each CDR3. The order of the fields is V gene, J gene, clone size, D gene, CDR3 DNA, CDR3 protein. A D gene is named only where the DNA matches it firmly. A clone size is listed for some rows: how often the clone was seen (once, few, many), or a class if it is expanded.

>TRBV7-7|TRBJ2-4|few|TRBD1
TGTGCTAGCAGCGTGGACAGGGCCGCGGCCAAAAACATTCAGTACTTC
CASSVDRAAAKNIQYF
>TRBV7-9|TRBJ2-5|few|.
TGTGCCAGCAGCTTAACCCTCCACCACGGCAAGGGGGGAGAGACCCAGTACTTC
CASSLTLHHGKGGETQYF
>TRBV20-1|TRBJ2-7|few|TRBD2
TGCAGTGCTAGAGATCCACTAGCGGGAGAGAGCGAGCAGTACTTC
CSARDPLAGESEQYF
>TRBV20-1|TRBJ2-7|few|TRBD2
TGCAGTGCCACTCGGTTCGGGACTAGCGGGTCTAGCGGCAGGCAGTACTTC
CSATRFGTSGSSGRQYF
>TRBV25-1|TRBJ2-2|.|.
TGTGCCAGCAGTAACATGGGCCCGAACACCGGGGAGCTGTTTTTT
CASSNMGPNTGELFF
>TRBV11-1|TRBJ2-3|few|.
TGTGCCAGCAGCTTGTTGAGCAGGGCGGATACGCAGTATTTT
CASSLLSRADTQYF
>TRBV7-2|TRBJ2-3|.|.
TGTGCCAGCAGCTTATGGTCTAGCACAGATACGCAGTATTTT
CASSLWSSTDTQYF
>TRBV6-1|TRBJ2-5|.|TRBD2
TGTGCCAGCAGTGAGGGACTAGCTAAAGAGACCCAGTACTTC
CASSEGLAKETQYF
>TRBV20-1|TRBJ2-7|.|TRBD1
TGCAGTGCTGGCGACAGGGACGAGCAGTACTTC
CSAGDRDEQYF
>TRBV28|TRBJ1-4|.|TRBD1
TGTGCCAGCAGTAGCGACCCGACAGGGGTTGAAAAACTGTTTTTT
CASSSDPTGVEKLFF
>TRBV2|TRBJ2-2|.|.
TGTGCCAGCAGCGCCACGGCCGTGAACACCGGGGAGCTGTTTTTT
CASSATAVNTGELFF
>TRBV12-3/TRBV12-4|TRBJ2-7|.|.
TGTGCCAGCAGCTCGGGACACGGAGGGACCTACGAGCAGTACTTC
CASSSGHGGTYEQYF
>TRBV20-1|TRBJ2-6|.|.
TGCGGTGCCCCGGAAAGCTCTGGGGCCAACGTCCTGACTTTC
CGAPESSGANVLTF
>TRBV9|TRBJ2-5|few|TRBD2
TGTGCCAGCAGCACCTGGACTAGCGGGAACCAAGAGACCCAGTACTTC
CASSTWTSGNQETQYF
>TRBV18|TRBJ2-5|.|.
TGTGCCAGCTCACCGAAAGACAGACGGGAGCAGTACTTC
CASSPKDRREQYF
>TRBV5-1|TRBJ2-1|few|.
TGCGCCAGCAGCATCGACAGCCTGGGGCAGTTCTTC
CASSIDSLGQFF
>TRBV5-1|TRBJ1-1|few|.
TGCGCCAGCAGCTTGGCTGGGGGCGCTGACACTGAAGCTTTCTTT
CASSLAGGADTEAFF
>TRBV2|TRBJ1-3|.|.
TGTGCCAGCAGTGGGGCGAGCTCTGGAAACACCATATATTTT
CASSGASSGNTIYF
>TRBV12-3/TRBV12-4|TRBJ1-1|.|.
TGTGCCAGCAGTTTAGGCCCCCGGGAGGGGGCTGAAGCTTTCTTT
CASSLGPREGAEAFF
>TRBV20-1|TRBJ2-7|.|TRBD1
TGCAGTGCTAAAGGAACACCGGGACAGGGAAGCTACGAGCAGTACTTC
CSAKGTPGQGSYEQYF
>TRBV6-5|TRBJ1-2|few|.
TGTGCCAGCAGTGGGGACGGTGGGAATGGCTACACCTTC
CASSGDGGNGYTF
>TRBV29-1|TRBJ2-7|many|.
TGCAGCGTTGAAGGGCAGCGCGAGTACTTC
CSVEGQREYF